Listed below are T cell receptor beta chains from one sample, sequenced in a study of T-cell memory formation after mild COVID-19. TCRdb independently ran MiXCR on the 5' RACE reads; one entry per CDR3 protein. Seen here are 250,000 to 300,000 distinct CDR3 sequences, around 15% observed once, and the top ten hold approximately 25%. The sample comprised PBMCs or a T cell subset sorted from them (not recorded which). Receptors were obtained from a young man who had mild COVID-19 (a few samples of this study predate the infection). Cell type and time point are not known. Each CDR3 is given with its conserved first and last residue. A D gene is named only where the DNA matches it firmly. Clone size is shown for a subset of rows, as once, few, many or a class of expanded clone.

CASSSTGRYNEQFF,TGTGCCAGCAGCTCGACCGGCCGATACAATGAGCAGTTCTTC,few,TRBJ2-1,TRBV7-2,-
CASSFRQSYEQYF,TGTGCCAGCAGTTTCAGACAGAGCTACGAGCAGTACTTC,-,TRBJ2-7,TRBV12-3/TRBV12-4,-
CSANDRGPGNTIYF,TGCAGTGCGAACGACAGGGGGCCTGGAAACACCATATATTTT,-,TRBJ1-3,TRBV20-1,TRBD1
CASSPTGLAGGNEQFF,TGTGCCAGCTCACCGACGGGGCTAGCGGGGGGCAATGAGCAGTTCTTC,few,TRBJ2-1,TRBV18,TRBD2
CASSVGTSLGEQFF,TGCGCCAGCAGCGTAGGGACTTCCCTTGGAGAGCAGTTCTTC,few,TRBJ2-1,TRBV5-1,-
CASSSTGSGANVLTF,TGTGCCAGCAGCTCAACAGGGTCTGGGGCCAACGTCCTGACTTTC,-,TRBJ2-6,TRBV7-9,-
CASSYFQSNQPQHF,TGTGCCAGCAGTTACTTTCAGAGCAATCAGCCCCAGCATTTT,-,TRBJ1-5,TRBV6-6,-
CASQMVTRQSGANVLTF,TGTGCCAGCCAGATGGTCACGAGACAGTCCGGGGCCAACGTCCTGACTTTC,few,TRBJ2-6,TRBV7-2,-
CASSLTVAGGANEQFF,TGTGCCAGCAGCTTAACAGTAGCGGGGGGGGCAAATGAGCAGTTCTTC,few,TRBJ2-1,TRBV7-3,TRBD2
CASSVDRGEKLFF,TGTGCCAGCAGCGTGGACAGGGGGGAAAAACTGTTTTTT,-,TRBJ1-4,TRBV9,TRBD1
CASRDGRYNEQFF,TGCGCCAGCAGAGACGGCAGATACAATGAGCAGTTCTTC,few,TRBJ2-1,TRBV10-2,-
CASSLSGVNTGELFF,TGTGCCAGCAGCTTGTCAGGGGTGAACACCGGGGAGCTGTTTTTT,few,TRBJ2-2,TRBV7-2,-
CASSSFRETNVLTF,TGTGCCAGCAGCTCCTTCCGAGAGACCAACGTCCTGACTTTC,-,TRBJ2-6,TRBV7-9,-
CASSESGTGRGQPQHF,TGCGCCAGCAGTGAGTCCGGGACAGGGCGTGGTCAGCCCCAGCATTTT,few,TRBJ1-5,TRBV10-2,TRBD1
CASSLPGRGNEQFF,TGTGCCAGCAGCTTACCAGGGCGAGGCAATGAGCAGTTCTTC,few,TRBJ2-1,TRBV7-3,-
CASSPTKTNEKLFF,TGTGCCAGCAGCCCCACAAAGACTAATGAAAAACTGTTTTTT,few,TRBJ1-4,TRBV7-9,-
CASINNEVNTEAFF,TGTGCCAGCATAAATAATGAGGTCAACACTGAAGCTTTCTTT,many,TRBJ1-1,TRBV6-2/TRBV6-3,-
CASSQQTHYGYTF,TGTGCCAGCAGTCAACAGACCCACTATGGCTACACCTTC,-,TRBJ1-2,TRBV6-2/TRBV6-3,-
CASSLAPGGQGIDTQYF,TGTGCCAGCAGCTTAGCGCCCGGGGGACAGGGGATCGATACGCAGTATTTT,many,TRBJ2-3,TRBV7-6,TRBD1
CASSVWTGSSTGELFF,TGCGCCAGCAGCGTATGGACAGGGAGTTCCACCGGGGAGCTGTTTTTT,many,TRBJ2-2,TRBV5-1,TRBD1
CASYGQTRETQYF,TGCGCCAGCTACGGACAGACTCGAGAGACCCAGTACTTC,few,TRBJ2-5,TRBV5-1,-
CASSQSRGPSTDTQYF,TGCGCCAGCAGCCAGAGCCGGGGTCCTAGCACAGATACGCAGTATTTT,few,TRBJ2-3,TRBV4-3,-
CASHLSGANVLTF,TGTGCCAGCCATCTCTCTGGGGCCAACGTCCTGACTTTC,few,TRBJ2-6,TRBV6-1,-
CASSLSRGQGEKLFF,TGCGCCAGCAGCTTGTCGAGGGGGCAAGGTGAAAAACTGTTTTTT,-,TRBJ1-4,TRBV5-1,TRBD1
CASSPRQGGDTQYF,TGTGCCAGCAGTCCCAGACAGGGGGGAGATACGCAGTATTTT,few,TRBJ2-3,TRBV25-1,TRBD1
CASSYSLLSNQPQHF,TGTGCCAGCAGTTACAGTCTCCTGAGCAATCAGCCCCAGCATTTT,once,TRBJ1-5,TRBV27,-
CASSSPNDRGRGELFF,TGTGCCAGCAGTTCCCCCAACGACAGGGGGAGAGGGGAGCTGTTTTTT,few,TRBJ2-2,TRBV28,TRBD1
CASSLGGTGATDTQYF,TGTGCCAGCAGCTTAGGCGGGACAGGGGCCACAGATACGCAGTATTTT,many,TRBJ2-3,TRBV7-9,TRBD1
CASSSGTGQGETQYF,TGCGCCAGCAGCTCCGGGACCGGGCAGGGAGAGACCCAGTACTTC,many,TRBJ2-5,TRBV5-1,-
CAISESMSSMNTEAFF,TGTGCCATCAGTGAGTCGATGAGCAGCATGAACACTGAAGCTTTCTTT,few,TRBJ1-1,TRBV10-3,-
CASSPYGDRNSPLHF,TGTGCCAGCAGTCCGTACGGGGACAGAAATTCACCCCTCCACTTT,-,TRBJ1-6,TRBV12-3/TRBV12-4,TRBD1
CASSPKTTGGGGTGELFF,TGCGCCAGCAGCCCTAAAACTACAGGGGGGGGTGGCACCGGGGAGCTGTTTTTT,-,TRBJ2-2,TRBV4-1,-
CASSSGTRGADTQYF,TGCGCCAGCAGCTCCGGGACTAGAGGTGCAGATACGCAGTATTTT,many,TRBJ2-3,TRBV5-1,TRBD2
CASSVAGTNYEQYF,TGTGCCAGCAGTGTCGCCGGGACTAATTACGAGCAGTACTTC,few,TRBJ2-7,TRBV27,TRBD2
CASSSGLAGAETQYF,TGTGCCAGCAGCTCGGGACTAGCGGGGGCTGAGACCCAGTACTTC,-,TRBJ2-5,TRBV7-9,TRBD2
CSARDFRGGEETQYF,TGCAGTGCTAGAGATTTTCGGGGGGGCGAAGAGACCCAGTACTTC,many,TRBJ2-5,TRBV20-1,TRBD2
CASSLRGYGNTIYF,TGTGCCAGCAGCTTAAGGGGCTATGGAAACACCATATATTTT,few,TRBJ1-3,TRBV7-8,-
CASSHGTTWGETQYF,TGTGCCAGCAGTCACGGGACAACTTGGGGAGAGACCCAGTACTTC,-,TRBJ2-5,TRBV6-2/TRBV6-3,-
CATSDLQGAEETQYF,TGTGCCACCAGTGATTTACAAGGTGCCGAAGAGACCCAGTACTTC,many,TRBJ2-5,TRBV24-1,-
CASSQDVAYEQYF,TGTGCCAGCAGCCAAGATGTTGCCTACGAGCAGTACTTC,-,TRBJ2-7,TRBV3-1,-
CASTSAGIMNTEAFF,TGTGCCAGCACGTCGGCAGGGATAATGAACACTGAAGCTTTCTTT,few,TRBJ1-1,TRBV6-5,-
CASSLRGDQETQYF,TGCGCCAGCAGCCTCAGGGGGGACCAAGAGACCCAGTACTTC,-,TRBJ2-5,TRBV4-1,-
CASSQEGPGGIETQYF,TGCGCCAGCAGCCAAGAAGGCCCCGGGGGGATCGAGACCCAGTACTTC,few,TRBJ2-5,TRBV4-1,TRBD2
CASSHLRDEQFF,TGTGCCAGCAGCCACCTTAGGGATGAGCAGTTCTTC,many,TRBJ2-1,TRBV6-5,-
CASSQVGGSPDTQYF,TGCGCCAGCAGCCAAGTTGGGGGGAGCCCAGATACGCAGTATTTT,few,TRBJ2-3,TRBV4-1,-
CASVIPGVGEETQYF,TGCGCCAGCGTGATCCCAGGGGTCGGAGAGGAGACCCAGTACTTC,-,TRBJ2-5,TRBV10-2,-
CTSSPRTSGDNEQFF,TGCACCAGCAGTCCAAGGACTAGCGGCGACAATGAGCAGTTCTTC,few,TRBJ2-1,TRBV27,TRBD2
CASIGRGGYNEQFF,TGTGCTAGTATCGGGCGGGGGGGATACAATGAGCAGTTCTTC,few,TRBJ2-1,TRBV12-5,TRBD2
CASSPRDGGSDTIYF,TGTGCCAGCAGCCCCAGGGACGGCGGATCGGACACCATATATTTT,few,TRBJ1-3,TRBV3-1,-
CASSRQGANSPLHF,TGTGCCAGCAGCCGACAGGGAGCAAATTCACCCCTCCACTTT,-,TRBJ1-6,TRBV12-3/TRBV12-4,TRBD1
CASSQEGEEDSLNQPQHF,TGCGCCAGCAGCCAAGAAGGCGAGGAGGACAGCCTCAATCAGCCCCAGCATTTT,-,TRBJ1-5,TRBV4-3,-